This entry features one T cell receptor beta chain sequence. Antigen unknown. The data originate from a study of CD8 T cells in ankylosing spondylitis. The CDR3 runs 14 residues. Germline CDR1 SGHVS, CDR2 FQNEAQ. V was shortened by 1 base and J by 2 bases, with 8 bases between the two germline ends. Each CDR3 protein gets one entry after TCRdb re-called the 5' RACE reads with MiXCR. The table includes more than 300,000 distinct CDR3 sequences, around 10% detected once. Broader study findings: With a CD8+ phenotype, disease-linked clones were relatively rare in peripheral blood.

The chain combines TRBV7-8 with TRBJ2-5, with D uncertain. The sequencing sample was made of blood, either unsorted or a sorted T cell fraction (not recorded which). The sequence derives from a female donor with ankylosing spondylitis or in good health (not recorded which). The CDR3 spells CASSLGLEQETQYF. The CDR3 coding sequence is TGTGCCAGCAGCTTAGGACTGGAACAAGAGACCCAGTACTTC.